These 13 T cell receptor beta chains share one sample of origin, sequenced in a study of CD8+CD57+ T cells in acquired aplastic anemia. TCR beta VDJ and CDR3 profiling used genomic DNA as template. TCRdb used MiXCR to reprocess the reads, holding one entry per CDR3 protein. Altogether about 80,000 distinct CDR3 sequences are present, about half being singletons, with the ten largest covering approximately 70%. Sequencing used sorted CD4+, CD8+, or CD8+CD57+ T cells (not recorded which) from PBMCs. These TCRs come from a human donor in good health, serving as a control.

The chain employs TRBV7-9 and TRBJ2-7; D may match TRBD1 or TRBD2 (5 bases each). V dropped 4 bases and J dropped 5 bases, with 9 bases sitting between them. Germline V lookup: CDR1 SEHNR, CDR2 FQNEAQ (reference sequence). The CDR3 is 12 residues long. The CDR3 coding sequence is TGTGCCAGCAGCTCGGGGCTGAACGAGCAGTACTTC. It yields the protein CASSSGLNEQYF.

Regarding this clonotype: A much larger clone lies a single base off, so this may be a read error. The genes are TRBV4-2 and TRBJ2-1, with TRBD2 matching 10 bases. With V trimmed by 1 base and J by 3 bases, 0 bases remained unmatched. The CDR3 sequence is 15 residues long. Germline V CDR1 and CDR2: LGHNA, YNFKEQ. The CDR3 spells CASSQASGGYNEQFF. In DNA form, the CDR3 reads TGTGCCAGCAGCCAAGCTAGCGGGGGCTACAATGAGCAGTTCTTC.

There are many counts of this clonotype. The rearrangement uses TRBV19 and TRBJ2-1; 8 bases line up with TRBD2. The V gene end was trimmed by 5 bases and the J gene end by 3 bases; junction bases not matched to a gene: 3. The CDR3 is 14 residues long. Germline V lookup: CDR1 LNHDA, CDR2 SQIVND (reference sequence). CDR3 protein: CASSVSGGYNEQFF. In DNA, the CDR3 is TGTGCCAGTAGTGTAAGCGGGGGCTACAATGAGCAGTTCTTC.

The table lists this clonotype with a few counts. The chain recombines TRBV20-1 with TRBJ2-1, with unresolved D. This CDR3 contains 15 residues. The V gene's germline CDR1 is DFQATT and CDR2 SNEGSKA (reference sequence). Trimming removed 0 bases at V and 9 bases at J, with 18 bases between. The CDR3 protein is CSARDLQNSIGEQFF. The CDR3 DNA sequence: TGCAGTGCTAGAGATCTCCAGAACTCAATCGGTGAGCAGTTCTTC.

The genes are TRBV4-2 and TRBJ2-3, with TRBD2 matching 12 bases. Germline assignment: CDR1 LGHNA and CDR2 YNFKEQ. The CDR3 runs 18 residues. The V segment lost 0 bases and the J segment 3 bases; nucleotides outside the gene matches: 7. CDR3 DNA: TGTGCCAGCAGCCAAGATAGGCTAGCGGGAGGGCCAACAGATACGCAGTATTTT. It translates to CASSQDRLAGGPTDTQYF.

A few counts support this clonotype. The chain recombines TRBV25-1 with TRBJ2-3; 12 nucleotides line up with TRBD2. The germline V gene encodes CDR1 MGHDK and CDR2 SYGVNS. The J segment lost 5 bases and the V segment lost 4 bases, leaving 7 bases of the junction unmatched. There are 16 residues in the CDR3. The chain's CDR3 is CASSALAGGRVDTQYF. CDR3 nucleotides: TGTGCCAGCAGTGCCCTAGCGGGGGGGCGAGTAGATACGCAGTATTTT.

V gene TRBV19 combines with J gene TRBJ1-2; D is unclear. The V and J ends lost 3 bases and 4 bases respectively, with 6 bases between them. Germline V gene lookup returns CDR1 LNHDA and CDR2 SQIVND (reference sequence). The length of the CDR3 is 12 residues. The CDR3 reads CASSMAAYGYTF. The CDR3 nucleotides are TGTGCCAGTAGTATGGCAGCCTATGGCTACACCTTC.

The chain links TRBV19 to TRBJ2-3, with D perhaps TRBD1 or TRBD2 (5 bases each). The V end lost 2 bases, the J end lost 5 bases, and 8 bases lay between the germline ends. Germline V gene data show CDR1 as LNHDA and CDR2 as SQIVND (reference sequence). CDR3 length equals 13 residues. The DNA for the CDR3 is TGTGCCAGTAGTATATTTGGGGGAGATACGCAGTATTTT. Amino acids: CASSIFGGDTQYF.

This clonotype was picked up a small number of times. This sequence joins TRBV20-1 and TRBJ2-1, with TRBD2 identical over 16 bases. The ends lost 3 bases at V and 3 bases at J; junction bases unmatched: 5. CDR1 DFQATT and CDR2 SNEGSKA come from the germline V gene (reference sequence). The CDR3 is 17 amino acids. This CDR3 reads CSASAGLAGGFYNEQFF. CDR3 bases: TGCAGTGCTAGCGCGGGACTAGCGGGAGGGTTCTACAATGAGCAGTTCTTC.

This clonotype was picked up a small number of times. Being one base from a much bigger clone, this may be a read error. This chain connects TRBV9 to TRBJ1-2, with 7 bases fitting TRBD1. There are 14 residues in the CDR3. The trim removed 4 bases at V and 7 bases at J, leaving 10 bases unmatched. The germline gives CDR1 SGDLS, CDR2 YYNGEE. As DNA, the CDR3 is TGTGCCAGCAGCCCCGTTGGACAGGACCGTGGCTACACCTTC. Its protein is CASSPVGQDRGYTF.

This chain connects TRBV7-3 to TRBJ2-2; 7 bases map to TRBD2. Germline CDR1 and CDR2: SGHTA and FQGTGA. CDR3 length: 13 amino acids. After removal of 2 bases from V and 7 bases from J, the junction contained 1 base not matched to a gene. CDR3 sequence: CASSLGGVGELFF. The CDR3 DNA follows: TGTGCCAGCAGCTTAGGGGGGGTCGGGGAGCTGTTTTTT. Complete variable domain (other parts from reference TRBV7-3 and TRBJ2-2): GAGVSQTPSNKVTEKGKYVELRCDPISGHTALYWYRQSLGQGPEFLIYFQGTGAADDSGLPNDRFFAVRPEGSVSTLKIQRTERGDSAVYLCASSLGGVGELFFGEGSRLTVL.

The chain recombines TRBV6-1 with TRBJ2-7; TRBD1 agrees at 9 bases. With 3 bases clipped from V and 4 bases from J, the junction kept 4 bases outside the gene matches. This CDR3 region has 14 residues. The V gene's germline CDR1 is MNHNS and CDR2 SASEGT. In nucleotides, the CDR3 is TGTGCCAGCAGTGACCCGGGACAGGGTTACGAGCAGTACTTC. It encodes CASSDPGQGYEQYF.

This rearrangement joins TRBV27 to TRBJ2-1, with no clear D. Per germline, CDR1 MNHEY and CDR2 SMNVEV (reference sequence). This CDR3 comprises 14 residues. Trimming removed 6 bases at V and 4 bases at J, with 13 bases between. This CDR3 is CASRSRDRYNEQFF. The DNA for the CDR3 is TGTGCCAGCAGATCACGAGACCGTTACAATGAGCAGTTCTTC.